A single sample is the source of the 30 T cell receptor beta chains below, sequenced in a study of blood T cell repertoires in COVID-19. Profiled with immunoSEQ multiplex PCR; TCRdb holds only in-frame clones, not every one. The sample records approximately 110,000 clones, less than 75% being singletons. Sequencing input: peripheral blood. These receptors all come from a human donor with acute or convalescent COVID-19. The donor label of this sample is uncertain.

This clone was counted between two and nine times. CDR3 nucleotide sequence: TGTGCCAGCAGCCGCAGGACAGGGCAGACCGGGGAGCTGTTTTTT. Its translation: CASSRRTGQTGELFF. The V gene is TRBV7-6, the J gene TRBJ2-2; 8 nucleotides line up with TRBD1. Trimming at V came to 5 bases and at J to 5 bases, leaving 7 bases not matched to a gene. Germline lookup yields CDR1 SGHVS and CDR2 FNYEAQ. The CDR3 runs 15 residues.

V gene TRBV15 combines with J gene TRBJ2-6, with a possible D match to TRBD1 (5 bases). Deletions cut 5 bases from V and 2 bases from J, with 10 bases between. CDR1 is LNHNV and CDR2 is YYDKDF in the germline V gene (reference sequence). This CDR3 has 15 amino acids. The CDR3 reads CATSGTGPGANVLTF. Written as DNA, the CDR3 is TGTGCCACCAGCGGAACAGGACCTGGGGCCAACGTCCTGACTTTC.

This clone was counted only a few times. The chain has TRBV29-1 and TRBJ1-1; 11 bases match TRBD1. Germline V gene lookup returns CDR1 SQVTM and CDR2 ANQGSEA. The V gene end was trimmed by 6 bases and the J gene end by 3 bases; junction bases not matched to a gene: 9. The CDR3 contains 15 residues. The CDR3 region has the DNA TGCAGCGTCGCCAGACCGGGACAGGGGGACACTGAAGCTTTCTTT. Protein product: CSVARPGQGDTEAFF.

Details on this clone: One end of the junction does not line up with germline, which may come from a read error. The V call is TRBV28, the J call TRBJ2-5; a weak D match, TRBD2 (5 bases). CDR3 length: 13 amino acids. Looked up from germline, CDR1 is MDHEN and CDR2 is SYDVKM. The CDR3 here is CASSPLVGGLADF. The CDR3 coding sequence is TGTGCCAGCAGCCCATTGGTTGGAGGACTCGCTGACTTC.

This clone has a count of ten or more. The chain couples TRBV4-2 to TRBJ1-5, with D maybe TRBD1 (6 bases). CDR1 is LGHNA, CDR2 YNFKEQ, per germline. This CDR3 contains 16 residues. Trimming took off 0 bases at V and 3 bases at J, with 12 bases between the two ends. CDR3 nucleotide sequence: TGTGCCAGCAGCCAAGATGGGGGCGGAATCAATCAGCCCCAGCATTTT. Amino acids: CASSQDGGGINQPQHF.

V usage is TRBV3-1 (or the pseudogene TRBV3-2) and J usage is TRBJ1-2, with D maybe TRBD1 (6 bases). This CDR3 contains 12 residues. The V end lost 6 bases, the J end lost 8 bases, and 13 bases lay between the germline ends. In germline, CDR1 is LGHDT, CDR2 YNNKEL (reference sequence). CDR3 sequence (DNA): TGTGCCAGCAGTGACAGGTTGAAGGGCTACACCTTC. Protein product: CASSDRLKGYTF.

This chain links TRBV6-5 with TRBJ1-2; D may be TRBD1 (6 bases). Between the trimmed V and J ends, which lost 5 bases and 6 bases, there was a span of 16 bases. CDR3 length: 14 residues. Germline V lookup: CDR1 MNHEY, CDR2 SVGAGI. Here the CDR3 DNA reads TGTGCCAGCAGTCAGTTCACAGGGAGGGATGGCTACACCTTC. Translating gives CASSQFTGRDGYTF.

The J gene is TRBJ1-4, the V gene TRBV15; D unresolved. CDR3 length: 16 amino acids. Looked up from germline, CDR1 is LNHNV and CDR2 is YYDKDF (reference sequence). With 3 bases removed from V and 5 bases from J, the gap between germline ends came to 16 bases. CDR3 in DNA: TGTGCCACCAGCAGGTGGAAAACAGCAAGAAATGAAAAACTGTTTTTT. Protein product: CATSRWKTARNEKLFF.

This clone was seen more than once but under ten times. Within the sample, other DNA sequences also encode this same CDR3. The rearrangement joins TRBV7-9 to TRBJ1-6, with D perhaps matching TRBD1 (5 bases). There are 16 residues in the CDR3. From germline, CDR1 is SEHNR and CDR2 FQNEAQ (reference sequence). Trimming removed 3 bases from V and 3 bases from J, with 12 bases in between. CDR3 sequence: CASSLGQGFYNSPLHF. As DNA, the CDR3 is TGTGCCAGCAGCTTGGGGCAGGGTTTCTATAATTCACCCCTCCACTTT.

The genes are TRBV5-1 and TRBJ2-7; TRBD2 aligns across 7 bases. J lost 2 bases, V lost 4 bases, and 9 bases had no gene match. The CDR3 extends over 15 amino acids. Germline V gene data show CDR1 as SGHRS and CDR2 as YFSETQ. The CDR3 reads CASSPAPGGTYEQYF. DNA for the CDR3: TGCGCCAGCAGCCCCGCCCCGGGGGGAACCTACGAGCAGTACTTC.

This clone has a single count. The chain carries TRBV6-5 and TRBJ2-3, with D possibly being TRBD1 (6 bases). CDR3 size: 12 residues. Germline V gene data show CDR1 as MNHEY and CDR2 as SVGAGI. V was shortened by 5 bases and J by 5 bases, with 8 bases between the two germline ends. CDR3 sequence reads: CASSTTGDTQYF. The CDR3 region has the DNA TGTGCCAGCAGTACGACAGGAGATACGCAGTATTTT.

The chain couples TRBV5-1 to TRBJ2-2; 8 nucleotides align to TRBD1. V shed 4 bases, J shed 4 bases, and the junction held 9 bases outside the gene matches. Looked up from germline, CDR1 is SGHRS and CDR2 is YFSETQ. This CDR3 contains 16 residues. CDR3 in DNA: TGCGCCAGCAGCAACGATCAGGGGGCCCTCACCGGGGAGCTGTTTTTT. Translating gives CASSNDQGALTGELFF. Full variable domain (outside the CDR3, taken from reference TRBV5-1 and TRBJ2-2): KAGVTQTPRYLIKTRGQQVTLSCSPISGHRSVSWYQQTPGQGLQFLFEYFSETQRNKGNFPGRFSGRQFSNSRSEMNVSTLELGDSALYLCASSNDQGALTGELFFGEGSRLTVL.

The chain couples TRBV5-1 to TRBJ2-3; possibly TRBD2 for D (6 bases). Germline loops: CDR1 SGHRS, CDR2 YFSETQ. V dropped 0 bases and J dropped 0 bases, with 8 bases sitting between them. The CDR3 has 15 residues. For the CDR3, the DNA is TGCGCCAGCAGCTTGGTAGGGACTAGCACAGATACGCAGTATTTT. Protein product: CASSLVGTSTDTQYF.

The CDR3 nucleotides are TGTGCCAGCAGCTTAAACGCGCAAGAGACCCAGTACTTC. It translates to CASSLNAQETQYF. The chain links TRBV7-3 to TRBJ2-5, with no clear D. Trimming removed 1 base at V and 2 bases at J, with 5 bases between. Germline lookup yields CDR1 SGHTA and CDR2 FQGTGA. The length of the CDR3 is 13 residues.

The chain uses TRBV19 and TRBJ2-2; 16 bases map to TRBD2. Trimming removed 4 bases from V and 4 bases from J; junction bases left unmatched: 6. The length of the CDR3 is 18 residues. Looked up from germline, CDR1 is LNHDA and CDR2 is SQIVND (reference sequence). CDR3 in DNA: TGTGCCAGTAGTACCTCCGGGACTAGCGGGGGGGCCACCGGGGAGCTGTTTTTT. Its translation: CASSTSGTSGGATGELFF.

The chain is built from TRBV29-1 and TRBJ1-5, with D possibly being TRBD1 (6 bases). The V end was cut by 4 bases, the J end by 0 bases, with 7 bases between. The CDR3 is 13 residues long. The V gene's germline CDR1 is SQVTM and CDR2 ANQGSEA. The CDR3 is CSVGQDSNQPQHF. The CDR3, as DNA: TGCAGCGTTGGACAGGATAGCAATCAGCCCCAGCATTTT.

Concerning this clone itself: At one of its ends the junction is not consistent with the germline gene, which may arise from a read error. Distinct nucleotide sequences in the sample also encode this CDR3. The chain recombines TRBV5-1 with TRBJ1-2, with 9 nucleotides matching TRBD1. The CDR3 consists of 14 residues. CDR1 and CDR2 from the germline V gene are SGHRS and YFSETQ. This CDR3 reads CASSEGQGNYGYTF. For the CDR3, the DNA is TGCGCTAGCAGCGAGGGACAGGGCAACTATGGCTACACCTTC.

The chain is built from TRBV12-5 and TRBJ2-5; TRBD2 agrees at 8 bases. Germline loops: CDR1 LGHNT, CDR2 FRNRAP. The CDR3 has 13 amino acids. J was trimmed by 5 bases and V by 7 bases; bases with no gene match: 6. DNA for the CDR3: TGTGCTAGTGCCGGGGGGGGCGCCGAGACCCAGTACTTC. Translating it yields CASAGGGAETQYF.

The chain recombines TRBV5-1 with TRBJ2-5; TRBD2 matches at 9 bases. Germline V gene data show CDR1 as SGHRS and CDR2 as YFSETQ. V shed 4 bases, J shed 1 base, and the junction held 8 bases outside the gene matches. This CDR3 comprises 16 residues. CDR3 protein: CASSHLSGGSQETQYF. CDR3 in DNA: TGCGCCAGCAGCCACCTTAGCGGGGGTTCCCAAGAGACCCAGTACTTC.

The V call is TRBV7-2, the J call TRBJ1-2, with D perhaps matching TRBD1 (5 bases). The CDR3 spans 15 residues. Germline CDR1 is SGHTA and CDR2 is FQGNSA. Trimming pared 0 bases from V and 4 bases from J, leaving 12 bases between. CDR3: CASSLAWGTSYGYTF. CDR3 coding DNA: TGTGCCAGCAGCTTAGCGTGGGGCACATCCTATGGCTACACCTTC.

The CDR3: CASSLSGGLVEKLFF. CDR3 bases: TGTGCCAGCAGCTTATCAGGGGGGCTGGTTGAAAAACTGTTTTTT. This chain joins TRBV7-9 and TRBJ1-4; 7 bases map to TRBD1. Losses at the gene ends were 2 bases for V and 7 bases for J; bases not matched to a gene: 7. CDR3 length: 15 residues. Germline V gives CDR1 SEHNR, CDR2 FQNEAQ (reference sequence).

The chain joins TRBV5-6 to TRBJ2-3; 7 nucleotides match TRBD2. Germline CDR1 is SGHDT and CDR2 is YYEEEE. Trimming removed 4 bases from V and 4 bases from J; junction bases left unmatched: 15. The CDR3 contains 17 residues. The CDR3 sequence is CASSPNASGERSDTQYF. DNA of the CDR3: TGTGCCAGCAGCCCGAATGCTAGCGGAGAAAGGTCAGATACGCAGTATTTT.

The genes are TRBV6-6 and TRBJ1-6; 9 bases align to TRBD1. This CDR3 has 16 residues. V shed 6 bases, J shed 4 bases, and the junction held 7 bases outside the gene matches. Looked up from germline, CDR1 is MNHNY and CDR2 is SVGAGI (reference sequence). CDR3 nucleotide sequence: TGTGCCAGCAGATTCGACAGGGGGAATTATAATTCACCCCTCCACTTT. Its translation: CASRFDRGNYNSPLHF.

This clone has only a few counts. The genes are TRBV9 and TRBJ2-2, with 7 bases identical to TRBD1. The length of the CDR3 is 16 residues. The V segment lost 1 base and the J segment 4 bases; nucleotides outside the gene matches: 7. Germline V gives CDR1 SGDLS, CDR2 YYNGEE. The CDR3 protein is CASSVRTGTVTGELFF. CDR3 bases: TGTGCCAGCAGCGTACGTACCGGGACAGTCACCGGGGAGCTGTTTTTT.

This clone was seen a few times. The chain couples TRBV29-1 to TRBJ1-4; 11 bases map to TRBD1. The CDR3 has 13 amino acids. V was clipped by 7 bases and J by 6 bases; unmatched bases: 4. From germline, CDR1 is SQVTM and CDR2 ANQGSEA. The CDR3 DNA follows: TGCAGCGCCCCGGGACAGGGGGATGAAAAACTGTTTTTT. Translation gives CSAPGQGDEKLFF.

This rearrangement joins TRBV5-6 to TRBJ1-2, with 8 bases that match TRBD1. V was clipped by 4 bases and J by 4 bases; unmatched bases: 9. The CDR3 is 15 amino acids. From germline, CDR1 is SGHDT and CDR2 YYEEEE. CDR3 DNA sequence: TGTGCCAGCAGCCCTTGGACAGGGAATGTCTATGGCTACACCTTC. It specifies CASSPWTGNVYGYTF.

This chain connects TRBV19 to TRBJ2-1; 10 positions match TRBD2. This CDR3 has 16 residues. The J segment lost 0 bases and the V segment lost 7 bases, leaving 6 bases of the junction unmatched. CDR1 is LNHDA, CDR2 SQIVND, per germline (reference sequence). CDR3 in amino acids: CASTGASGSSYNEQFF. In nucleotides, the CDR3 is TGTGCCAGTACTGGGGCTAGCGGGAGCTCCTACAATGAGCAGTTCTTC. Supplemented by reference TRBV19 and TRBJ2-1, the full variable domain reads DGGITQSPKYLFRKEGQNVTLSCEQNLNHDAMYWYRQDPGQGLRLIYYSQIVNDFQKGDIAEGYSVSREKKESFPLTVTSAQKNPTAFYLCASTGASGSSYNEQFFGPGTRLTVL.

This chain links TRBV4-1 with TRBJ2-5; TRBD2 matches 10 bases. The CDR3 spans 18 residues. From germline, CDR1 is MGHRA and CDR2 YSYEKL. V was clipped by 1 base and J by 2 bases; unmatched bases: 10. The CDR3 coding sequence is TGCGCCAGCAGCCAAGCGCCTTTACTAGCGGGACTTCAAGAGACCCAGTACTTC. Its protein is CASSQAPLLAGLQETQYF.

For the CDR3, the DNA is TGTGCCAGCAGCCGCAGTAATGAGCAGTTCTTC. Amino acids: CASSRSNEQFF. The chain carries TRBV11-2 and TRBJ2-1; no firm D call. The length of the CDR3 is 11 residues. From germline, CDR1 is SGHAT and CDR2 FQNNGV. V lost 5 bases and J lost 7, with 6 bases in between.

A few counts support this clone. In DNA form, the CDR3 reads TGTGCCAGCAGCTTAGGGGGGCCACCCCTCCACTTT. Translated: CASSLGGPPLHF. The rearrangement uses TRBV7-9 and TRBJ1-6; the D gene is possibly TRBD1 (6 bases). CDR3 length equals 12 residues. V shed 1 base and J shed 11 bases, with 6 bases lying between them. Germline V gives CDR1 SEHNR, CDR2 FQNEAQ (reference sequence).